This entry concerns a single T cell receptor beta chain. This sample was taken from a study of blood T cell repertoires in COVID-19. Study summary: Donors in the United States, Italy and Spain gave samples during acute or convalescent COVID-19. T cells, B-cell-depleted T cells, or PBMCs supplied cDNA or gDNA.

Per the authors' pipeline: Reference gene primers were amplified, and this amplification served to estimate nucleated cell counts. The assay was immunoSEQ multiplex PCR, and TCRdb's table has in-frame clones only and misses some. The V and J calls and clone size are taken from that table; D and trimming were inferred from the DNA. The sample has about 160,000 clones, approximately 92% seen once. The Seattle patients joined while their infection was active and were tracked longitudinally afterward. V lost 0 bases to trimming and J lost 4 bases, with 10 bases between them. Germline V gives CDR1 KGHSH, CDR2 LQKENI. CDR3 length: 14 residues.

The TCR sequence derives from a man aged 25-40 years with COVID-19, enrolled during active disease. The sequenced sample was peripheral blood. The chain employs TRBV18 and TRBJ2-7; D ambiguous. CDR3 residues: CASSPPASSYEQYF. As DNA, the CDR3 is TGTGCCAGCTCACCACCGGCTAGTTCGTACGAGCAGTACTTC.